The 12 T cell receptor beta chains below all came from one sample that was sequenced in a study of cytomegalovirus exposure and HLA in healthy donors. With 60 Vbeta and 13 Jbeta primers, the PCR was carried out. Libraries were prepared by immunoSEQ multiplex PCR; TCRdb keeps only in-frame clonotypes and omits some of them. The sample lists about 150,000 clones, around 82% occurring once. Source material: PBMCs. The receptor set was obtained from a woman in her fifties or sixties in good health and CMV-seropositive.

The gene calls are TRBV7-9 and TRBJ2-2, with a possible D match to TRBD1 (5 bases). Trimming took off 0 bases at V and 3 bases at J, with 8 bases between the two ends. The CDR3 contains 15 residues. The V gene's germline CDR1 is SEHNR and CDR2 FQNEAQ (reference sequence). The DNA for the CDR3 is TGTGCCAGCAGCTTAGCGGGGCAAGACACCGGGGAGCTGTTTTTT. The encoded protein is CASSLAGQDTGELFF.

This chain connects TRBV14 to TRBJ1-2, with TRBD1 matching over 7 bases. The CDR3 is 15 amino acids. Germline V gene lookup returns CDR1 SGHDN and CDR2 FVKESK. V shed 4 bases and J 4 bases; nucleotides not matched to a gene: 9. CDR3 protein: CASSRQSRDSYGYTF. The CDR3 DNA follows: TGTGCCAGCAGCCGACAATCCCGGGACAGCTATGGCTACACCTTC.

The chain combines TRBV21-1 with TRBJ2-1; TRBD1 reflects the table's D call only, with no check against the DNA. TRBV21-1 is shown as a pseudogene. The CDR3 has 16 residues. This CDR3 reads CASSKKPRQGTHEQFF. CDR3 sequence (DNA): TGTGCCAGCAGCAAAAAACCGAGACAGGGTACTCATGAGCAGTTCTTC.

The V call is TRBV7-2, the J call TRBJ1-2; tentative D call: TRBD1 (6 bases). V lost 3 bases to trimming and J lost 8 bases, with 13 bases between them. The CDR3 is made up of 13 amino acids. Per the germline V gene, CDR1 is SGHTA and CDR2 is FQGNSA. CDR3 sequence (DNA): TGTGCCAGCAGCTTGCAAAGGGGGTCAGGCTACACCTTC. Protein: CASSLQRGSGYTF.

V is TRBV19 and J is TRBJ2-3; the D is unclear. CDR1 is LNHDA, CDR2 SQIVND, per germline (reference sequence). Trimming shortened V by 6 bases and J by 7 bases, and 11 bases separated the two germline ends. The CDR3 is 12 amino acids. The CDR3 nucleotides read TGTGCCAGTAGCCCGCTAGGAAATACGCAGTATTTT. Protein sequence: CASSPLGNTQYF.

The chain links TRBV30 to TRBJ2-3; 13 nucleotides align to TRBD2. Losses at the gene ends were 6 bases for V and 4 bases for J; bases not matched to a gene: 7. Germline CDR1 is GTSNPN and CDR2 is SVGIG (reference sequence). The CDR3 runs 15 residues. CDR3 loop: CACVLAGGLPDTQYF. In DNA form, the CDR3 reads TGTGCCTGCGTACTAGCGGGGGGGCTCCCAGATACGCAGTATTTT.

The rearrangement links TRBV7-9 to TRBJ2-4, with a possible D match to TRBD1 (6 bases). The CDR3 is 15 amino acids. Trimming left V 1 base short and J 4 bases short, with 11 bases between. The germline V gene has CDR1 SEHNR and CDR2 FQNEAQ (reference sequence). The CDR3 here is CASSLVGGAKNIQYF. CDR3 sequence (DNA): TGTGCCAGCAGCTTAGTAGGGGGAGCTAAAAACATTCAGTACTTC.

The chain combines TRBV14 with TRBJ1-1, with a possible D match to TRBD1 (5 bases). Trimming took 0 bases from V and 2 from J, leaving 10 bases between them. This CDR3 comprises 15 residues. CDR1 is SGHDN and CDR2 is FVKESK in the germline V gene. CDR3 in DNA: TGTGCCAGCAGCCAAGATCTTGGGACTAACACTGAAGCTTTCTTT. Its translation is CASSQDLGTNTEAFF.

The rearrangement links TRBV4-1 to TRBJ2-3; 10 bases map to TRBD2. Germline CDR1 MGHRA, CDR2 YSYEKL. This CDR3 is built from 15 residues. V shed 1 base, J shed 4 bases, and the junction held 2 bases outside the gene matches. The CDR3 spells CASSQGAGGADTQYF. The CDR3, as DNA: TGCGCCAGCAGCCAAGGAGCGGGGGGGGCAGATACGCAGTATTTT.

CDR3 in amino acids: CASSQGVNSPLHF. CDR3 coding DNA: TGTGCCAGCAGCCAGGGGGTAAATTCACCCCTCCACTTT. The chain employs TRBV7-9 and TRBJ1-6; 7 nucleotides match TRBD1. The germline V gene encodes CDR1 SEHNR and CDR2 FQNEAQ (reference sequence). The V segment lost 5 bases and the J segment 7 bases; nucleotides outside the gene matches: 2. The CDR3 runs 13 residues.

Remarks on this clone: At one end, the junction sequence differs from germline, possibly due to a read error. The chain has TRBV15 and TRBJ2-3; 7 nucleotides agree with TRBD2. Germline values: CDR1 LNHNV, CDR2 YYDKDF (reference sequence). The CDR3 length is 15 residues. CDR3 nucleotides: TGTGCCACCAGCTGGGGGGGGATTAGCACAGATGCGCAGTATTTT. Protein: CATSWGGISTDAQYF.

The chain links TRBV7-8 to TRBJ1-5; 7 bases agree with TRBD1. The CDR3 extends over 14 amino acids. Germline trimming cut 0 bases from V and 6 bases from J; bases unmatched to any gene: 2. Germline V gives CDR1 SGHVS, CDR2 FQNEAQ. The CDR3 protein is CASSLAGTVQPQHF. CDR3 coding DNA: TGTGCCAGCAGCTTAGCCGGGACAGTTCAGCCCCAGCATTTT.